This TCR beta chain was obtained from a study of T cell changes during pregnancy in multiple sclerosis. The CDR3 totals 14 residues. V was shortened by 2 bases and J by 5 bases, with 12 bases between the two germline ends. Germline lookup yields CDR1 SGHTA and CDR2 FQGTGA. A few counts support this clone. TCRdb's table, derived via immunoSEQ multiplex PCR, lists solely in-frame clones and lacks some. The sample includes about 79,000 clones, about 89% of them seen just once. This clonotype was sampled from a female donor with multiple sclerosis, enrolled in a pregnancy study. This rearrangement joins TRBV7-3 to TRBJ1-1, with D perhaps matching TRBD1 (5 bases). Here the sequenced sample was CD4+ T cells from peripheral blood mononuclear cells, taken in the second trimester of pregnancy. The CDR3, as DNA: TGTGCCAGCAGCTTAGACAATCGGGGGACTGAAGCTTTCTTT. Residues: CASSLDNRGTEAFF.